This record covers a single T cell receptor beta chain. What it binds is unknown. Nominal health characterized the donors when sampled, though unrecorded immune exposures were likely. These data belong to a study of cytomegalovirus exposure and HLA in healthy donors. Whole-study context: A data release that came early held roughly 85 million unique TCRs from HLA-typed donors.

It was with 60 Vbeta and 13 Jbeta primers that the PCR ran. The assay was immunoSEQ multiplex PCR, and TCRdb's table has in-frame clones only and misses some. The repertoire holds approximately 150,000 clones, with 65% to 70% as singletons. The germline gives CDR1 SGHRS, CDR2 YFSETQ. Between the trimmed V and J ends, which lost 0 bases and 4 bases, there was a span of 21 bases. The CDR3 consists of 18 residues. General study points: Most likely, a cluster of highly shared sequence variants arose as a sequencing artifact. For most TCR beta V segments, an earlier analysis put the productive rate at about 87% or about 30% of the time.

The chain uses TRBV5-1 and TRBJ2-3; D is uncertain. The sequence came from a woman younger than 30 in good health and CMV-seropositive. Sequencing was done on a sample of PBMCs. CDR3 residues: CASSLVISALTSADTQYF. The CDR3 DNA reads TGCGCCAGCAGCTTGGTCATAAGCGCCTTAACATCGGCAGATACGCAGTATTTT.